Detailed here is one T cell receptor (beta chain). The sample originates from a study of blood T cell repertoires in COVID-19. Study in general: The origin of the acute and convalescent COVID-19 samples was the United States, Italy and Spain. Sample material is recorded as cDNA or gDNA derived from T cells, B-cell-depleted T cells, or PBMCs.

V was trimmed by 2 bases and J by 2 bases, leaving 8 bases between them. Germline CDR1 reads SGHKS; CDR2 reads YYEKEE (reference sequence). CDR3 size: 13 residues. Per the authors' pipeline: Amplification of reference gene primers was used by the study to estimate nucleated cell counts. Method: immunoSEQ multiplex PCR; TCRdb's copy keeps in-frame clones and lacks some. V and J calls and clone size come straight from that table; D and trimming were deduced from the DNA. The repertoire holds over 150,000 clones, with 84% as singletons. V is TRBV5-5 and J is TRBJ2-7, with D uncertain. Specimen: peripheral blood. The clonotype originates from a human donor in a cohort sampled during active COVID-19. The chain's CDR3 is CASSFAVTYEQYF. The CDR3 DNA reads TGTGCCAGCAGCTTCGCAGTAACCTACGAGCAGTACTTC.